Listed here are 12 T cell receptor beta chains from one sample, sequenced in a study of CXCR3-negative and CXCR3-positive naive CD8 T cells. UMI-labeled 5' RACE TRB cDNA libraries were prepared from the cells. TCRdb re-called the 5' RACE reads and gives one entry per CDR3 protein, without DNA. With roughly 48,000 distinct CDR3 sequences in the sample, the ten largest clones hold approximately 15%. The specimen sequenced was memory CD8+ T cells from blood. Receptors originate from a human donor in good health. Some clones in this sample may be carry-over from other donors' samples.

The J gene is TRBJ1-2, the V gene TRBV29-1; TCRdb's D call, TRBD1, is unchecked because there is no DNA. Germline V gene sequence: CDR1 SQVTM, CDR2 ANQGSEA. The CDR3 loop spans 13 amino acids. CDR3 amino acids: CSVEGDGGNGYTF.

The chain recombines TRBV7-9 with TRBJ1-1; without DNA, the TCRdb call of TRBD1 cannot be checked. The length of the CDR3 is 12 residues. Germline V gene lookup returns CDR1 SEHNR and CDR2 FQNEAQ (reference sequence). The CDR3 region is CASSLGQGEAFF. The full variable domain, with the rest looked up from reference TRBV7-9 and TRBJ1-1, is DTGVSQNPRHKITKRGQNVTFRCDPISEHNRLYWYRQTLGQGPEFLTYFQNEAQLEKSRLLSDRFSAERPKGSFSTLEIQRTEQGDSAMYLCASSLGQGEAFFGQGTRLTVV.

The chain employs TRBV6-2 or TRBV6-3 and TRBJ2-7. CDR3 length: 16 residues. The germline gives CDR1 MNHEY, CDR2 SVGEGT. The CDR3 reads CASRNPDGRSSYEQYF.

The chain joins TRBV24-1 to TRBJ2-5; TCRdb's assignment of TRBD2 cannot be checked, as there is no DNA. The CDR3 contains 17 residues. Germline V gene data show CDR1 as KGHDR and CDR2 as SFDVKD. This CDR3 is CATSDPITSGSRETQYF.

The chain joins TRBV27 to TRBJ2-4. The CDR3 is 15 residues long. The germline V gene has CDR1 MNHEY and CDR2 SMNVEV (reference sequence). CDR3 loop: CASGVKGFRKNIQYF.

This rearrangement joins TRBV28 to TRBJ2-7. CDR1 is MDHEN and CDR2 is SYDVKM in the germline V gene. The CDR3 is made up of 11 amino acids. CDR3 residues: CASSLSIEQYF.

The genes are TRBV28 and TRBJ2-1. Germline CDR1 and CDR2: MDHEN and SYDVKM. The CDR3 covers 12 residues. The CDR3 loop is CASRASSNEQFF.

The gene calls are TRBV28 and TRBJ2-3; the TCRdb D gene call, TRBD2, has no DNA to confirm it. The CDR3 totals 14 residues. Germline-derived CDR1 and CDR2 are MDHEN and SYDVKM. CDR3 sequence: CASSFHGTSDTQYF.

The V gene is TRBV29-1, the J gene TRBJ2-7; no DNA is available, so the TRBD2 call from TCRdb remains unchecked. From germline, CDR1 is SQVTM and CDR2 ANQGSEA. The CDR3 covers 13 residues. The CDR3 reads CSVGTSLPYEQYF.

This chain joins TRBV6-2 or TRBV6-3 and TRBJ2-1; TCRdb's D call, TRBD1, is unchecked because there is no DNA. Germline V gene data show CDR1 as MNHEY and CDR2 as SVGEGT. This CDR3 is built from 11 residues. The CDR3 loop reads CASSPGYEQFF.

According to its frequency, this clonotype is medium-sized. The chain combines TRBV6-2 or TRBV6-3 with TRBJ2-7; TCRdb calls TRBD2, which cannot be checked without DNA. This CDR3 contains 14 residues. The germline V gene encodes CDR1 MNHEY and CDR2 SVGEGT. The CDR3 protein is CASNLAGPYYEQYF.

By frequency, this clonotype registers medium-sized. The chain joins TRBV25-1 to TRBJ2-3. The CDR3 loop spans 12 amino acids. The germline V gene encodes CDR1 MGHDK and CDR2 SYGVNS. CDR3 sequence: CASSPSTDTQYF.